These 20 T cell receptor beta chains originate from one sample sequenced in a study of tumor and adjacent non-tumor tissue in lung cancer. A modified ARM-PCR protocol with three rounds of nested PCR amplified TCRbeta. From the multiplex PCR reads, TCRdb called clonotypes with MiXCR, one entry per CDR3 protein. There are 98,000 or so distinct CDR3 sequences in the sample; 80% occur only once, and less than 40% lies in the top ten. RNA was extracted from bulk tissue without any cell sorting. Distant lung tissue was collected more than 3 cm away from the tumor edge. The sequenced sample consisted of distant non-tumor lung tissue. These receptors were taken from a man in his 60s with small cell lung cancer.

As concerns this clonotype: Because the CDR3 is missing its conserved closing phenylalanine or tryptophan, this is likely a read error. The V and J genes are TRBV11-2 and TRBJ2-7, with D unresolved. This CDR3 has 11 residues. Germline CDR1 is SGHAT and CDR2 is FQNNGV. The CDR3, as DNA: TGTGCCAACAGTTTAACCTACGATCAGTACATA. Translating it yields CANSLTYDQYI.

This clonotype has ten or more counts. CDR3 nucleotides: TGTGCCAGCAGCCCTGGACTAGCGGGGCGCTACGAGCAGTACTTC. As protein: CASSPGLAGRYEQYF. The chain links TRBV7-8 to TRBJ2-7; 12 bases are shared with TRBD2. V was pared by 5 bases and J by 3 bases, with 5 bases of the junction left unmatched. The CDR3 extends over 15 amino acids. Germline CDR1 SGHVS, CDR2 FQNEAQ. Combining the CDR3 with reference TRBV7-8 and TRBJ2-7 gives the whole variable domain GAGVSQSPRYKVAKRGQDVALRCDPISGHVSLFWYQQALGQGPEFLTYFQNEAQLDKSGLPSDRFFAERPEGSVSTLKIQRTQQEDSAVYLCASSPGLAGRYEQYFGPGTRLTVT.

Comments on this clonotype: Germline and junction disagree at one end, which may indicate a read error. This sequence joins TRBV12-3 or TRBV12-4 and TRBJ2-2, with D hard to call. The CDR3 has 15 residues. The CDR3 bases are TGTGCCAGCAGTTTACGCCAAGGCCCCACCGAGGAGCTGTTTTTT. Encoded protein: CASSLRQGPTEELFF.

The chain couples TRBV6-2 or TRBV6-3 to TRBJ2-7, with D perhaps matching TRBD2 (5 bases). The CDR3 length is 15 residues. Germline V gives CDR1 MNHEY, CDR2 SVGEGT. The germline V and J ends were trimmed by 10 bases and 1 base, with 20 bases remaining between them. The CDR3 DNA sequence: TGTGCCAACAGATCAGAGGGAGTGAGATCCTACGAGCAGTACTTC. Its translation is CANRSEGVRSYEQYF.

About this clonotype itself: Sequence at one end of the junction differs from germline and may be a read error. The rearrangement joins TRBV12-3 or TRBV12-4 to TRBJ2-2; 7 bases are a match to TRBD1. The CDR3 extends over 15 amino acids. DNA for the CDR3: TGTGCCAGCAGTTTCTCAGGGACAGACACCGTGGAGCTGTTATTT. Its protein product is CASSFSGTDTVELLF.

The chain uses TRBV4-1 and TRBJ2-2, with TRBD1 as a possible D gene (6 bases). The length of the CDR3 is 17 residues. CDR1 MGHRA and CDR2 YSYEKL come from the germline V gene. V shed 5 bases and J shed 2 bases, with 18 bases lying between them. The CDR3 loop is CASSSPTIGTNTGELFF. The CDR3 nucleotides are TGCGCCAGCAGCTCCCCGACTATCGGGACAAACACCGGGGAGCTGTTTTTT.

This clonotype was seen only once. This may arise from a read error, as a much more abundant clone is one base away. The chain recombines TRBV30 with TRBJ1-1; 7 positions agree with TRBD1. Germline CDR1 GTSNPN, CDR2 SVGIG (reference sequence). V shed 6 bases and J 4 bases; nucleotides not matched to a gene: 5. This CDR3 has 12 residues. The CDR3 spells CACPGGITEAFF. The CDR3 coding sequence is TGTGCCTGCCCAGGGGGAATCACTGAAGCTTTCTTT.

This clonotype was seen ten or more times. CDR3 coding DNA: TGTGCCAGCACCATCCGGGACAGGGTCGGCAATGAGCAGTTCTTC. It translates to CASTIRDRVGNEQFF. The chain joins TRBV12-3 or TRBV12-4 to TRBJ2-1; 9 bases are a match to TRBD1. V shed 7 bases, J shed 6 bases, and the junction held 10 bases outside the gene matches. The CDR3 has 15 residues.

This clonotype ranks as medium-sized (0.01 to 0.1%). The chain joins TRBV10-2 to TRBJ1-2; D might be TRBD1 (6 bases). The CDR3 consists of 13 residues. The germline gives CDR1 WSHSY, CDR2 SAAADI. V was cut by 3 bases and J by 6 bases, with 11 bases left in between. CDR3 region: CASSDSRGNGYTF. CDR3 in DNA: TGCGCCAGCAGTGACTCCAGGGGCAATGGCTACACCTTC.

This clonotype appeared many times. The chain uses TRBV12-3 or TRBV12-4 and TRBJ2-2; 7 nucleotides match TRBD1. V was clipped by 4 bases and J by 7 bases; unmatched bases: 6. The CDR3 spans 14 residues. The CDR3 DNA reads as TGTGCCAGCAGTTACCGACAGGGCATCGGGGAGCTGTTTTTT. This codes for CASSYRQGIGELFF.

In regard to this clonotype: Sequence at one end of the junction differs from germline and may be a read error. This chain links TRBV4-2 with TRBJ2-2; tentative D call: TRBD2 (5 bases). This CDR3 comprises 16 residues. CDR1 is LGHNA and CDR2 is YNFKEQ in the germline V gene. The CDR3 coding sequence is TGTGCCAGCGGTCAAGATCTGAGGGCGAACATCGGGGAGCTGTTTTTT. Translation: CASGQDLRANIGELFF.

This clonotype has just one count. A much larger clonotype is one base distant, so this may be a read error. This sequence joins TRBV28 and TRBJ2-1, with unresolved D. The CDR3 consists of 11 residues. Germline V gene lookup returns CDR1 MDHEN and CDR2 SYDVKM. The CDR3, as DNA: TGTGCCAGCATTCGAAATAATGGGCAGTTCTTC. This gives the protein CASIRNNGQFF.

With respect to this clonotype: A much larger clone differs from this one at a single base, so this may be a read error. This chain uses TRBV7-8 with TRBJ1-2; TRBD1 aligns across 7 bases. V lost 4 bases to trimming and J lost 5 bases; unmatched junction nucleotides: 10. Germline V gene sequence: CDR1 SGHVS, CDR2 FQNEAQ. The CDR3 is 15 amino acids. Here the CDR3 reads CASSSRGRGGYGYTF. DNA for the CDR3: TGTGCCAGCAGCTCCCGGGGCAGGGGGGGGTATGGCTACACCTTC.

About this clonotype: The conserved phenylalanine or tryptophan normally closing the CDR3 is absent here, so this likely arose from a read error. The chain joins TRBV29-1 to TRBJ2-7; 7 bases fit TRBD2. The J segment lost 7 bases and the V segment lost 4 bases, leaving 13 bases of the junction unmatched. CDR3 length equals 14 residues. Germline V CDR1 and CDR2: SQVTM, ANQGSEA. CDR3 in amino acids: CSVAGGSPYYEQYL. Here the CDR3 DNA reads TGCAGCGTTGCTGGCGGGAGCCCCTACTATGAGCAGTACTTA.

About this clonotype itself: Since no conserved phenylalanine or tryptophan closes the CDR3, a read error is the likely cause. This chain uses TRBV6-1 with TRBJ2-7; D tentatively reads TRBD1 or TRBD2 (5 bases each). CDR1 and CDR2 (germline): MNHNS, SASEGT. This CDR3 comprises 14 residues. The CDR3 here is CASSDGSGTYKQYY. The CDR3 DNA reads TGTGCCAGCAGTGACGGTTCAGGGACCTACAAGCAGTACTAC.

This clonotype was recorded a few times. One end of the junction varies from germline; a read error may be responsible. The CDR3: CASSSGTSGSRSEELFF. CDR3 sequence (DNA): TGTGCCAGCAGCTCCGGGACTAGCGGGAGTAGGTCCGAGGAGCTGTTCTTT. The V and J genes are TRBV7-3 and TRBJ2-2, with 14 bases aligning to TRBD2. This CDR3 is built from 17 residues. Germline lookup yields CDR1 SGHTA and CDR2 FQGTGA.

As concerns this clonotype: Its ends do not fully match the called genes, so a read error is possible. This rearrangement joins TRBV12-3 or TRBV12-4 to TRBJ2-1; D unclear. The CDR3 has 11 residues. The CDR3 nucleotides read TGTGCCAGCTGCCGGACCCATGAGCAAATCTTC. Its translation is CASCRTHEQIF.

By sample share, this clonotype is medium-sized. The chain joins TRBV6-2 or TRBV6-3 to TRBJ2-2; D unresolved. There are 13 residues in the CDR3. V was pared by 1 base and J by 6 bases, with 6 bases between. Germline values: CDR1 MNHEY, CDR2 SVGEGT. The CDR3 here is CASSYFSAGELFF. In DNA form, the CDR3 reads TGTGCCAGCAGTTACTTTTCAGCCGGGGAGCTGTTTTTT.

In the case of this clonotype: Mismatch with germline at one junction end may stem from a read error. The genes are TRBV10-3 and TRBJ2-7; D remains unclear. The germline V gene has CDR1 ENHRY and CDR2 SYGVKD. This CDR3 comprises 12 residues. As DNA, the CDR3 is TGTGTCATCAGTGACAAAACCTACGAGCAGTACTTC. Its translation: CVISDKTYEQYF.

In the case of this clonotype: A much larger clone lies a single base off, so this may be a read error. This chain joins TRBV4-2 and TRBJ1-3; 7 bases are shared with TRBD1. From germline, CDR1 is LGHNA and CDR2 YNFKEQ. V was clipped by 4 bases and J by 3 bases; unmatched bases: 3. The length of the CDR3 is 14 residues. The CDR3 sequence: CASSRQGYGNTIYF. The CDR3 DNA sequence: TGTGCCAGCAGCCGACAGGGATATGGAAACACCATATATTTT.